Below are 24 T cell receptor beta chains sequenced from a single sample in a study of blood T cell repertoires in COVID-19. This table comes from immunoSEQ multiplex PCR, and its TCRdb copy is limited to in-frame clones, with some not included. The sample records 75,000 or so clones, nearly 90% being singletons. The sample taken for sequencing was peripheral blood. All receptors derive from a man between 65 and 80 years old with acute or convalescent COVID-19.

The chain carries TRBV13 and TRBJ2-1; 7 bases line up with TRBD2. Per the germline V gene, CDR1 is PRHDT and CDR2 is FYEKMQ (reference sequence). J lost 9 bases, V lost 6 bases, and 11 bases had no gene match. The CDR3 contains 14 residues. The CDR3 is CASRTGGQSVEQFF. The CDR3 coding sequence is TGTGCCAGCAGGACGGGAGGCCAAAGTGTTGAGCAGTTCTTC.

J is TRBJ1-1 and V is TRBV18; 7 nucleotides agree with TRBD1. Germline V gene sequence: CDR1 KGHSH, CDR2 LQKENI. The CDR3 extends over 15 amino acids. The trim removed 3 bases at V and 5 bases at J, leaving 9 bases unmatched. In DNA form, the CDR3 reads TGTGCCAGCTCACCGCGTGGTCAGGGGGTTACTGAAGCTTTCTTT. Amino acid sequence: CASSPRGQGVTEAFF.

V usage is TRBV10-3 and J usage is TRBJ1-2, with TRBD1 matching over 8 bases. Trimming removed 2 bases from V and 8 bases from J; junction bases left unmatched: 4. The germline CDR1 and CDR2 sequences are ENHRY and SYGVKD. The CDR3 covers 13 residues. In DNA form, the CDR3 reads TGTGCCATCAGTGAGACAGGGGGAAGAGGCTACACCTTC. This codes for CAISETGGRGYTF.

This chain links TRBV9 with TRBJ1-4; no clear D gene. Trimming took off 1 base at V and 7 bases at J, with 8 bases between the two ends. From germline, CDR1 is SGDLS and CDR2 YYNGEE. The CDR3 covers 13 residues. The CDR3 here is CASSVQLGEKLFF. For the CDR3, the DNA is TGTGCCAGCAGCGTACAACTCGGTGAAAAACTGTTTTTT.

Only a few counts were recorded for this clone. The CDR3 region has the DNA TGTGCCAGCAGCTCCCAGGGGGCTCTGAATTCACCCCTCCACTTT. It translates to CASSSQGALNSPLHF. This chain connects TRBV7-9 to TRBJ1-6; 8 bases are a match to TRBD1. CDR1 is SEHNR, CDR2 FQNEAQ, per germline (reference sequence). The V segment lost 4 bases and the J segment 7 bases; nucleotides outside the gene matches: 6. CDR3 length: 15 residues.

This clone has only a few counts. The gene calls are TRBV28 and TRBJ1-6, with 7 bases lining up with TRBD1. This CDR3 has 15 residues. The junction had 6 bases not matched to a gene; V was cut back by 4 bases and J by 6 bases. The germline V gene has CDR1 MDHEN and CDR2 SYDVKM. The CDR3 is CASSSRQGVNSPLHF. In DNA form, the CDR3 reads TGTGCCAGCAGTTCCAGACAGGGCGTTAATTCACCCCTCCACTTT.

The CDR3 DNA sequence: TGTGCCAGCGGACGAGACGGGACTAGCGGGAGCCTTAGGCCAGATACGCAGTATTTT. Translation gives CASGRDGTSGSLRPDTQYF. J is TRBJ2-3 and V is TRBV27; 14 bases are a match to TRBD2. Germline V gives CDR1 MNHEY, CDR2 SMNVEV (reference sequence). J gave up 4 bases and V 8 bases, and 17 bases lay outside the gene matches. The CDR3 runs to 19 residues.

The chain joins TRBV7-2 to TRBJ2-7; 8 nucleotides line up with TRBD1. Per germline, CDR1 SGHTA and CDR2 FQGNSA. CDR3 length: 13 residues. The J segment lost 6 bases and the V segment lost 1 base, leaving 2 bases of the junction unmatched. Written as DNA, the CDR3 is TGTGCCAGCAGCTTAGGGACAGGGATCGAGCAGTACTTC. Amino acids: CASSLGTGIEQYF.

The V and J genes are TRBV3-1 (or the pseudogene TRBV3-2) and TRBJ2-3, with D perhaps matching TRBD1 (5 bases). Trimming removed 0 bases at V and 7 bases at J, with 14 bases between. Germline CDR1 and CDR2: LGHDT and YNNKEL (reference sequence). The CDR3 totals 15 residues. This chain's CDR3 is CASSQDRNRINTQYF. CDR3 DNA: TGTGCCAGCAGCCAAGATCGAAACAGGATAAATACGCAGTATTTT.

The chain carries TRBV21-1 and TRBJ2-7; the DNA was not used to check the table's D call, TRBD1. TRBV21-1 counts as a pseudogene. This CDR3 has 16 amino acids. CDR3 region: CASSTDRVGGFYEQYF. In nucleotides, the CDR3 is TGTGCCAGCAGCACGGACAGGGTCGGAGGATTTTACGAGCAGTACTTC.

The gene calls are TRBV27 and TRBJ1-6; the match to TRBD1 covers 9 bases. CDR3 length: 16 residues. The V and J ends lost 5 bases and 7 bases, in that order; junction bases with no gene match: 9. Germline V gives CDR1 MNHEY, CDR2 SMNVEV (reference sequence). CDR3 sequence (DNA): TGTGCCAGCAGTCCGGGACAGGGAAGCGGCAATTCACCCCTCCACTTT. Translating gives CASSPGQGSGNSPLHF.

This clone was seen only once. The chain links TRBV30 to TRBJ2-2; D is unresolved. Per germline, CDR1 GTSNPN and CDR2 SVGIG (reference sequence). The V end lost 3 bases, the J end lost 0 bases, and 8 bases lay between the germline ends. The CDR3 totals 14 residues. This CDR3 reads CAWRLESNTGELFF. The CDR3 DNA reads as TGTGCCTGGAGGCTAGAATCGAACACCGGGGAGCTGTTTTTT.

CDR3: CASRKIAGGVDTEAFF. DNA for the CDR3: TGCGCCAGCAGAAAAATTGCAGGGGGCGTGGACACTGAAGCTTTCTTT. This rearrangement joins TRBV5-1 to TRBJ1-1, with TRBD1 matching 8 bases. Trimming at V came to 5 bases and at J to 3 bases, leaving 12 bases not matched to a gene. Germline loops: CDR1 SGHRS, CDR2 YFSETQ. The CDR3 contains 16 residues.

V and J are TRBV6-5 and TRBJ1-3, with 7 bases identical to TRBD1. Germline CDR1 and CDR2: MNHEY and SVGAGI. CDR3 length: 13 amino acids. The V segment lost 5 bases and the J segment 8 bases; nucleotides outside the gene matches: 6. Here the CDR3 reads CASSIDRVDTIYF. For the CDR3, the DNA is TGTGCCAGCAGTATTGACAGGGTTGACACCATATATTTT.

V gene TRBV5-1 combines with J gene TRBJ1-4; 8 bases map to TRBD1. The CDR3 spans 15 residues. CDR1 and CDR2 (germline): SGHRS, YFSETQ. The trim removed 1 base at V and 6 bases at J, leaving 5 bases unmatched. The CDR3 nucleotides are TGCGCCAGCAGCTTGCAGGGGGCGGTTTATGAAAAACTGTTTTTT. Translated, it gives CASSLQGAVYEKLFF.

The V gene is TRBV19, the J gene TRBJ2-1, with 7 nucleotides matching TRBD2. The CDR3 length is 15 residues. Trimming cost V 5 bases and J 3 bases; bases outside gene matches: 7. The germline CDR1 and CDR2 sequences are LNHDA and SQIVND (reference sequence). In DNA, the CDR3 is TGTGCCAGTAGTTTCTTCGGGGGGAACTACAATGAGCAGTTCTTC. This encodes CASSFFGGNYNEQFF.

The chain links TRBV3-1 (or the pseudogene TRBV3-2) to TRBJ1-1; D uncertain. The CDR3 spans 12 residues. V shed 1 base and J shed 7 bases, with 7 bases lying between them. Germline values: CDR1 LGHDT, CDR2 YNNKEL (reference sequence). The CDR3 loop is CASSQGGFEAFF. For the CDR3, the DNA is TGTGCCAGCAGCCAAGGTGGCTTTGAAGCTTTCTTT.

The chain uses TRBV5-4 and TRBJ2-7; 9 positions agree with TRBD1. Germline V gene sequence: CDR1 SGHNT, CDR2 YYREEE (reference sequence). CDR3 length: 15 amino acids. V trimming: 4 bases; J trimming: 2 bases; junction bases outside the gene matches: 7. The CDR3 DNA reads TGTGCCAGCAGCATCGGACAGGGGCAACCCTACGAGCAGTACTTC. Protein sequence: CASSIGQGQPYEQYF.

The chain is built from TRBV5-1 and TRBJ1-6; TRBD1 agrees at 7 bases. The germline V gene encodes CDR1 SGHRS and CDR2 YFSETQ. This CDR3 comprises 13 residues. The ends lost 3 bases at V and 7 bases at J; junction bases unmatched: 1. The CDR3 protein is CASSWDSNSPLHF. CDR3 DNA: TGCGCCAGCAGCTGGGACAGCAATTCACCCCTCCACTTT.

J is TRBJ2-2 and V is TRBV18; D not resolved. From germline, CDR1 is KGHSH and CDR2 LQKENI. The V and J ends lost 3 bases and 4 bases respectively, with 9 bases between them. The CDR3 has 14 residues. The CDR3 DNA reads TGTGCCAGCTCACCTACGGCGGCCACCGGGGAGCTGTTTTTT. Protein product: CASSPTAATGELFF.

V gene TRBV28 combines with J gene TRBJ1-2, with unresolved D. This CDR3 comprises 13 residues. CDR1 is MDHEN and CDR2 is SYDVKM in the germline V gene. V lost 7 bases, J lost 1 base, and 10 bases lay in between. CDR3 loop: CASTTGINYGYTF. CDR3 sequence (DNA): TGTGCCAGCACCACCGGGATTAACTATGGCTACACCTTC.

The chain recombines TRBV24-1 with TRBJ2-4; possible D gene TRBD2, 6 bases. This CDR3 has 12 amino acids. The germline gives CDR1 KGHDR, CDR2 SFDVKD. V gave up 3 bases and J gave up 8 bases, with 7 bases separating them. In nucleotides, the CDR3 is TGTGCCACCAGTGATCCGGGAGACATTCAGTACTTC. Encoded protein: CATSDPGDIQYF.

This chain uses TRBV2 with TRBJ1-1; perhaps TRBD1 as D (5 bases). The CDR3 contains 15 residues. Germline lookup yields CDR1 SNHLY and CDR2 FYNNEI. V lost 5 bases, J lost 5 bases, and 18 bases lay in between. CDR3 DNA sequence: TGTGCCAGCAGTCCACGTAGGGGAATTCGTACTGAAGCTTTCTTT. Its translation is CASSPRRGIRTEAFF. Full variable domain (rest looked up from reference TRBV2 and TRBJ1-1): EPEVTQTPSHQVTQMGQEVILRCVPISNHLYFYWYRQILGQKVEFLVSFYNNEISEKSEIFDDQFSVERPDGSNFTLKIRSTKLEDSAMYFCASSPRRGIRTEAFFGQGTRLTVV.

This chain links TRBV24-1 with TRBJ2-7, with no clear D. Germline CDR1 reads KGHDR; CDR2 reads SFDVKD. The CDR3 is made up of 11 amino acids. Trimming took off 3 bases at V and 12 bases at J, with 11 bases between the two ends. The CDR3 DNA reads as TGTGCCACCAGTGATCTGGTGAAGCTGTACTTC. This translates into CATSDLVKLYF.